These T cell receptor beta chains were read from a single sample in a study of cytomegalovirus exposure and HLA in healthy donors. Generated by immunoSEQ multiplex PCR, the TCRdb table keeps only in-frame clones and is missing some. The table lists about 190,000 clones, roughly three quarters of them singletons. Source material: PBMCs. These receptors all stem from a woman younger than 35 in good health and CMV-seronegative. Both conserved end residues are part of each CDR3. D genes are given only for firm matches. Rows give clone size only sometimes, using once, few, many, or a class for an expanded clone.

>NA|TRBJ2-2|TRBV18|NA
TGTGCCAGCCGATCCGAGGGCACCGGGGAGCTGTTTTTT
CASRSEGTGELFF
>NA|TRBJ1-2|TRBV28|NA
TGTGCCAGCAGTTTAGTTGGGGGGAACTATGGCTACACCTTC
CASSLVGGNYGYTF
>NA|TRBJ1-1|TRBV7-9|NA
TGTGCCAGCAGCCCTGTCTGGGAGGCTGAAGCTTTCTTT
CASSPVWEAEAFF
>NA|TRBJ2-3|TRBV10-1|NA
TGCGCCAGCAGGGCCAATACAAAGACAGATACGCAGTATTTT
CASRANTKTDTQYF
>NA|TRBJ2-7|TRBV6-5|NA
TGTGCCAGCAGTTATTACCAGGGCACAGACTACGAGCAGTACTTC
CASSYYQGTDYEQYF
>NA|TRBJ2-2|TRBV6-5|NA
TGTGCCAGCTCCCATGGGGGCGAGGTCGGGGAGCTGTTTTTT
CASSHGGEVGELFF
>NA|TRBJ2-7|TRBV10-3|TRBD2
TGTGCCATCAGTGAGTCGATGAGCGGGAGCTACGAGCAGTACTTC
CAISESMSGSYEQYF
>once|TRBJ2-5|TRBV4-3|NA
TGCGCCAGCAGCCAAGAAACGGGGGAGACCCAGTACTTC
CASSQETGETQYF
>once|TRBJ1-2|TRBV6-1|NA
TGTGCCAGCAGTGAAAGAGACAGGACAAACTATGGCTACACCTTC
CASSERDRTNYGYTF
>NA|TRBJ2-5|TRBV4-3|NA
TGCGCCAGCAGCCAAGATGGTACGGGAGAAGGGGAGACCCAGTACTTC
CASSQDGTGEGETQYF
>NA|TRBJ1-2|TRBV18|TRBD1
TGTGCCAGCTCACCACTACAGGGGGAACATAACTATGGCTACACCTTC
CASSPLQGEHNYGYTF
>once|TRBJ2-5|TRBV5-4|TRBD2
TGTGCCAGCAGCTGGCGGACTAGCGGTCCCCAAGAGACCCAGTACTTC
CASSWRTSGPQETQYF
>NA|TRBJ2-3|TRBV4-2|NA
TGTGCCAGCAGCCACAACACAGATACGCAGTATTTT
CASSHNTDTQYF
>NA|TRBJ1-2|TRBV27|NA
TGTGCCAGCAGCATGGACAGTTCTAACTATGGCTACACCTTC
CASSMDSSNYGYTF
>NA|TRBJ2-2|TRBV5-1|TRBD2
TGCGCCAGCAGCTTATCTTCCGGGACTAGCGGGAGACGCGGGGAGCTGTTTTTT
CASSLSSGTSGRRGELFF
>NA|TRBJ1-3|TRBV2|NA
TGTGCCAGCAGTGGGGCGCGCGGGGGAAACACCATATATTTT
CASSGARGGNTIYF
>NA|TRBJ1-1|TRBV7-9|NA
TGTGCCAGCAGCTTACTCGGGCAGGGCGTTTGGAACACTGAAGCTTTCTTT
CASSLLGQGVWNTEAFF
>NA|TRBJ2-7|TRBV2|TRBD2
TGTGCCAGCACCCAGGGACTAGCGGGTTACGAGCAGTACTTC
CASTQGLAGYEQYF
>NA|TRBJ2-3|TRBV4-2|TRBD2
TGTGCCAGCAGCCAAGATGAAGCTAGCGGGGGATCTAGCACAGATACGCAGTATTTT
CASSQDEASGGSSTDTQYF
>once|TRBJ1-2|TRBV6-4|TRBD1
TGTGCCAGGGAGGAACAGGGGAGTAGCTATGGCTACACCTTC
CAREEQGSSYGYTF
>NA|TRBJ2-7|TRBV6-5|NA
TGTGCCAGCAGTTACTCCCCTTGGTTGGACACCTACGAGCAGTACTTC
CASSYSPWLDTYEQYF
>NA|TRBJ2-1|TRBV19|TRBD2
TGTGCCAGTAGTACGCGACTAGCGGGAGTGTTACATGAGCAGTTCTTC
CASSTRLAGVLHEQFF
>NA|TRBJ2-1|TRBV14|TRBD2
TGTGCCAGCAGCCAAATCGGGGGGAATGAGCAGTTCTTC
CASSQIGGNEQFF
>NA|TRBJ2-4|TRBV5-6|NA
TGTGCCAGCAGCTTCGGCGGAGCCAAAAACATTCAGTACTTC
CASSFGGAKNIQYF
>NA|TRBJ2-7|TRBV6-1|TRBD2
TGTGCCAGCAGTGAACGACTAGCGGGAGGGCTCCGCTCCTACGAGCAGTACTTC
CASSERLAGGLRSYEQYF
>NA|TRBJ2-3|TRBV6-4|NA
TGTGCCAGCGCCATCGCTGAGGGCACAGATACGCAGTATTTT
CASAIAEGTDTQYF
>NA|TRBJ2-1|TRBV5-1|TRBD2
TGCGCCAGCAGCTTGGACCTTTCTAGCGGGAGGACGGATGAGCAGTTCTTC
CASSLDLSSGRTDEQFF
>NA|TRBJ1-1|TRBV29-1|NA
TGCAGCGTCGAAGGGACTCCCGAGAACACTGAAGCTTTCTTT
CSVEGTPENTEAFF
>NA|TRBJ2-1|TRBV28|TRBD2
TGTGCCAGCAGCGGGACTAGCGGGGGGGCCGTGTGGGAGGGTGAGCAGTTCTTC
CASSGTSGGAVWEGEQFF
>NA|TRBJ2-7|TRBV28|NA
TGTGCCAGCAGTCGAACACCCTCCCGACTCTCCTACGAGCAGTACTTC
CASSRTPSRLSYEQYF
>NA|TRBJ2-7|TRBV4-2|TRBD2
TGTGCCAGCAGCCAAGGGCTAGCGGGGACCTCGGTCGAGCAGTACTTC
CASSQGLAGTSVEQYF
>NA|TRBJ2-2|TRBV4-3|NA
TGCGCCAGCAGCCAAGTAGGACTCGGCACCGGGGAGCTGTTTTTT
CASSQVGLGTGELFF
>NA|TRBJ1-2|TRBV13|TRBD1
TGTGCCAGCAGCAAGCTCACAGGGGGCGCGGGCTATGGCTACACCTTC
CASSKLTGGAGYGYTF
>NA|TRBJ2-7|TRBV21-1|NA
TGTGCCAGCAGCGGGAGGCCGAAATTCTACGAGCAGTACTTC
CASSGRPKFYEQYF
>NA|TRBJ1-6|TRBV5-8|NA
TGTGCCAGCAGCTTGGCTACAGGGAACTACTATAATTCACCCCTCCACTTT
CASSLATGNYYNSPLHF
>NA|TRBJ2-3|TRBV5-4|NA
TGTGCCAGCAGCCAATGGGGGGGCCCAGAATCAGATACGCAGTATTTT
CASSQWGGPESDTQYF
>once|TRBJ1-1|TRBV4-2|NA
TGTGCCAGCAGCCCCGAGACAGGGAACACTGAAGCTTTCTTT
CASSPETGNTEAFF
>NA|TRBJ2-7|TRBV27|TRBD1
TGTGCCAGCACCCCGGCAGGGGGATATTACGAGCAGTACTTC
CASTPAGGYYEQYF
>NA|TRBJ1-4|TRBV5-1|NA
TGCGCCAGCAGCTCCGTACTTAATGAAAAACTGTTTTTT
CASSSVLNEKLFF
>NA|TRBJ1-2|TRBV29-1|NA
TGCAGCGTTTGGACGGGGGATGGCTATGGCTACGCCTTC
CSVWTGDGYGYAF
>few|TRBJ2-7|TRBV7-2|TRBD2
TGTGCCAGCAGCTTCGGGACTAGCGTTTACGAGCAGTACTTC
CASSFGTSVYEQYF
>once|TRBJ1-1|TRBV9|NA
TGTGCCAGCAGCGTAGGTACAGCTATGAACACTGAAGCTTTCTTT
CASSVGTAMNTEAFF
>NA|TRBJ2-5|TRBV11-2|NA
TGTGCCAGCAGCCTCGGAGAGACCCAGTACTTC
CASSLGETQYF
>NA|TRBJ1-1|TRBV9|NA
TGTGCCAGCAGCGTAGCTTATACCCAGGCGGAAGCTTTCTTT
CASSVAYTQAEAFF
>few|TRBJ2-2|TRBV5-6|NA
TGTGCCAGCAGCTTGCCAGGTACCGGGGAGCTGTTTTTT
CASSLPGTGELFF
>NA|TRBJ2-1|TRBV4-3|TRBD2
TGCGCCAGCAGCCAGGGACTAGCCCTTGCTGAGCAGTTCTTC
CASSQGLALAEQFF
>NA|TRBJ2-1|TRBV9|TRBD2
TGTGCCAGCAGCGTAGGAAGCGGGGGGGCGTCTGAGCAGTTCTTC
CASSVGSGGASEQFF
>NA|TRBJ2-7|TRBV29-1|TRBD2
TGCAGCGTTGGCCTAGCGGGAGCCTCCGCCTACGAGCAGTACTTC
CSVGLAGASAYEQYF
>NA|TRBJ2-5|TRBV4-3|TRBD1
TGCGCCAGCAGCCACCCCGGGACAGGGTTTCGGGACCAGTACTTC
CASSHPGTGFRDQYF
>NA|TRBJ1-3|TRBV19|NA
TGTGCCAGTAGTATCGGTGGTGAACGAGAGTACCCGAGCTCTGGAAACACCATATATTTT
CASSIGGEREYPSSGNTIYF
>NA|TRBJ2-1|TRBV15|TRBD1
TGTGCCACCAGGGGGACAGGGGGTTACAATGAGCAGTTCTTC
CATRGTGGYNEQFF
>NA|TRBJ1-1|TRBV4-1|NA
TGCGCCAGCAGCCCATTAGGGGAAGACCTGAACACTGAAGCTTTCTTT
CASSPLGEDLNTEAFF
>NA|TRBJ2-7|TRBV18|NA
TGTGCCAGCTCACTTCAGGGGATCCAATACGAGCAGTACTTC
CASSLQGIQYEQYF
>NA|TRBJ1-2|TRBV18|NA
TGTGCCAGCTCACCCCCGGGGTTTTCCATTGCCCTCAACTATGGCTACACCTTC
CASSPPGFSIALNYGYTF